The 12 T cell receptor beta chains in this list originate from one sample, sequenced in a study of cytomegalovirus exposure and HLA in healthy donors (dated by TCRdb to the late 2010s). Library method: the immunoSEQ multiplex PCR assay. For the multiplex PCR, a mixture combining 60 forward primers for TCR Vbeta segments and 13 reverse primers for TCR Jbeta segments was used. TCRdb carries this immuneACCESS record with in-frame sequences only. Its versions omit some clonotypes, under half of them owing to an unresolved V gene in the studies checked, with the rest unexplained. Across this sample there are approximately 170,000 clones, with 62% seen only once. Just under 3% of the sample rests with the top ten. Input material: PBMCs. These receptors came from a man aged 35-49 years in good health and CMV-seronegative.

The CDR3 coding sequence is TGTGCCAGCAGTGAAGACGGTACCTACGAGCAGTACTTC. As protein: CASSEDGTYEQYF. The chain combines TRBV6-1 with TRBJ2-7; D is unclear. CDR1 MNHNS and CDR2 SASEGT come from the germline V gene. Trimming cost V 1 base and J 2 bases, with 6 bases left between them. This CDR3 is built from 13 residues.

About this clone itself: One junction end disagrees with the germline gene, perhaps due to a read error. This sequence joins TRBV30 and TRBJ2-1; the match to TRBD2 covers 12 bases. The germline V gene has CDR1 GTSNPN and CDR2 SVGIG (reference sequence). The CDR3 length is 12 residues. CDR3 sequence (DNA): TGTGCCTGGAGTGCCGGGACTAGCGGGCCCATCTTC. Protein sequence: CAWSAGTSGPIF.

Notes on this clone: The junction departs from the called germline gene at one end, perhaps through a read error. This chain connects TRBV7-9 to TRBJ1-4; D gene unclear. CDR3 length equals 12 residues. Germline lookup yields CDR1 SEHNR and CDR2 FQNEAQ (reference sequence). DNA of the CDR3: TGTTCCAGCAGCGTCCCCGGAGCCGAACTGTTTTTT. It is translated as CSSSVPGAELFF.

V and J are TRBV7-9 and TRBJ1-1, with 9 positions matching TRBD1. The germline V gene has CDR1 SEHNR and CDR2 FQNEAQ (reference sequence). Trimming cost V 3 bases and J 1 base; bases outside gene matches: 3. The CDR3 extends over 15 amino acids. CDR3 nucleotides: TGTGCCAGCAGCTTCGGGACAGGGACGAACACTGAAGCTTTCTTT. Amino acids: CASSFGTGTNTEAFF.

The gene calls are TRBV4-1 and TRBJ2-7, with 9 bases matching TRBD1. The junction had 2 bases not matched to a gene; V was cut back by 4 bases and J by 1 base. The CDR3 is 14 amino acids. CDR1 and CDR2 from the germline V gene are MGHRA and YSYEKL. The CDR3 DNA reads TGCGCCAGCAGCCCCGGGACAGGGTCCTACGAGCAGTACTTC. As protein: CASSPGTGSYEQYF.

The chain employs TRBV30 and TRBJ2-2, with 14 bases that match TRBD2. CDR1 is GTSNPN, CDR2 SVGIG, per germline (reference sequence). V shed 0 bases and J 5 bases; nucleotides not matched to a gene: 8. The CDR3 is 18 residues long. The CDR3: CAWSVRTSGRPGTGELFF. For the CDR3, the DNA is TGTGCCTGGAGTGTAAGGACTAGCGGGAGGCCGGGGACCGGGGAGCTGTTTTTT.

The genes are TRBV5-1 and TRBJ2-7, with 8 bases fitting TRBD1. The trim removed 4 bases at V and 1 base at J, leaving 10 bases unmatched. Germline V CDR1 and CDR2: SGHRS, YFSETQ. This CDR3 is built from 16 residues. CDR3 sequence (DNA): TGCGCCAGCAGCGGGAGACAGGGGTCCACTTCCTACGAGCAGTACTTC. It yields the protein CASSGRQGSTSYEQYF.

This sequence joins TRBV9 and TRBJ2-5, with D maybe TRBD2 (5 bases). Per germline, CDR1 SGDLS and CDR2 YYNGEE. V was cut by 4 bases and J by 0 bases, with 16 bases left in between. The CDR3 has 16 amino acids. CDR3 sequence (DNA): TGTGCCAGCAGCCCCAGCGGAGTGGGGAACCAAGAGACCCAGTACTTC. Translating it yields CASSPSGVGNQETQYF. The full variable domain, rest sourced from reference TRBV9 and TRBJ2-5, is DSGVTQTPKHLITATGQRVTLRCSPRSGDLSVYWYQQSLDQGLQFLIQYYNGEERAKGNILERFSAQQFPDLHSELNLSSLELGDSALYFCASSPSGVGNQETQYFGPGTRLLVL.

The V gene is TRBV2, the J gene TRBJ2-7; 12 bases fit TRBD2. Germline CDR1 reads SNHLY; CDR2 reads FYNNEI. This CDR3 is 15 amino acids long. The J segment lost 5 bases and the V segment lost 7 bases, leaving 9 bases of the junction unmatched. CDR3 sequence: CASITNRLAGDEQYF. In DNA form, the CDR3 reads TGTGCCAGCATAACTAACCGACTAGCGGGGGACGAGCAGTACTTC.

With respect to this clone: Its ends do not fully match the called genes, so a read error is possible. The chain uses TRBV7-9 and TRBJ2-7; 7 bases fit TRBD2. Looked up from germline, CDR1 is SEHNR and CDR2 is FQNEAQ (reference sequence). CDR3 length: 16 residues. Here the CDR3 DNA reads TGTTCCAGCAGCTTAGGACCGTCCGGGGGGACCTACGAGCAGTACTTC. It encodes CSSSLGPSGGTYEQYF.

The chain uses TRBV28 and TRBJ2-4; possibly TRBD2 for D (6 bases). The CDR3 is 15 residues long. The germline gives CDR1 MDHEN, CDR2 SYDVKM. V was cut by 2 bases and J by 4 bases, with 12 bases left in between. DNA for the CDR3: TGTGCCAGCAGTTTACGGGGGTTTAAAAAAAACATTCAGTACTTC. Protein product: CASSLRGFKKNIQYF. The variable domain in full, with the rest retrieved from reference TRBV28 and TRBJ2-4, is DVKVTQSSRYLVKRTGEKVFLECVQDMDHENMFWYRQDPGLGLRLIYFSYDVKMKEKGDIPEGYSVSREKKERFSLILESASTNQTSMYLCASSLRGFKKNIQYFGAGTRLSVL.

V and J are TRBV6-6 and TRBJ1-6, with D hard to call. The CDR3 sequence is 15 residues long. V lost 5 bases to trimming and J lost 7 bases, with 15 bases between them. The germline V gene has CDR1 MNHNY and CDR2 SVGAGI (reference sequence). CDR3 coding DNA: TGTGCCAGCAGTCGTCAGGCCGGAACGAATTCACCCCTCCACTTT. It specifies CASSRQAGTNSPLHF.